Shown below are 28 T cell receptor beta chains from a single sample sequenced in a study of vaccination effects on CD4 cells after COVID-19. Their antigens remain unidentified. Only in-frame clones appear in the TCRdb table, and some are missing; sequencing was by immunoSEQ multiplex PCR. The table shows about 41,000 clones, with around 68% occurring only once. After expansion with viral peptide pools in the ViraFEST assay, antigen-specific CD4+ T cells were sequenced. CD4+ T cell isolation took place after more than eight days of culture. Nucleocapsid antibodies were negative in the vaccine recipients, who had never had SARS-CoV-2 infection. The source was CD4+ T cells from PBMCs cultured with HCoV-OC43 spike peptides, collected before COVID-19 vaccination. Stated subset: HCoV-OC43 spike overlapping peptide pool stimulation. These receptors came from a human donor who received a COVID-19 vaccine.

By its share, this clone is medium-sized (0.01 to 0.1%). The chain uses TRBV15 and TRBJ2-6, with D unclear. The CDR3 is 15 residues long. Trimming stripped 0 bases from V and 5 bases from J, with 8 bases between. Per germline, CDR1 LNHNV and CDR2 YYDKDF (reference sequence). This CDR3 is CATSRDSHRANVLTF. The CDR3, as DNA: TGTGCCACCAGCAGAGACTCCCACCGGGCCAACGTCCTGACTTTC. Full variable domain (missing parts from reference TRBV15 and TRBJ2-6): DAMVIQNPRYQVTQFGKPVTLSCSQTLNHNVMYWYQQKSSQAPKLLFHYYDKDFNNEADTPDNFQSRRPNTSFCFLDIRSPGLGDTAMYLCATSRDSHRANVLTFGAGSRLTVL.

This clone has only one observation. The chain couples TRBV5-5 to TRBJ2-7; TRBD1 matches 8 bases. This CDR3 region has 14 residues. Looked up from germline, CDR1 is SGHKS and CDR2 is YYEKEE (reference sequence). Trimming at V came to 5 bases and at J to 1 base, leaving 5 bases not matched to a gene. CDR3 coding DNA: TGTGCCAGCAGTTACCGGGACAGGTCCTACGAGCAGTACTTC. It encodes CASSYRDRSYEQYF.

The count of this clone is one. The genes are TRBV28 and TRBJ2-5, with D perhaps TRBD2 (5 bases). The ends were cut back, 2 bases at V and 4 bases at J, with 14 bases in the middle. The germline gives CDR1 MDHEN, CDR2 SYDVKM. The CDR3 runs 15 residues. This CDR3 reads CASSLLTGNSETQYF. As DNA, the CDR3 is TGTGCCAGCAGTTTACTTACCGGGAACTCAGAGACCCAGTACTTC.

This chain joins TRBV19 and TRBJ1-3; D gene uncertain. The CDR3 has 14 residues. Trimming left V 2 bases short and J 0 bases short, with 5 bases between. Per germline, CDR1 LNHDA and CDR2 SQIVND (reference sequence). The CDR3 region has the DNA TGTGCCAGTAGTATAAGACTCTCTGGAAACACCATATATTTT. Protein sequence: CASSIRLSGNTIYF.

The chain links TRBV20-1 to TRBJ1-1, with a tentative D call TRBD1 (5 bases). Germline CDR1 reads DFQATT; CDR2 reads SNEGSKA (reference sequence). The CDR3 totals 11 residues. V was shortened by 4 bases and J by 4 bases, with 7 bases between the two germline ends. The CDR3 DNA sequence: TGCAGTGCTAAGGGGATCACTGAAGCTTTCTTT. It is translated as CSAKGITEAFF.

CDR3 loop: CASSLSMGGYTF. The CDR3 DNA follows: TGTGCCAGCAGTTTGTCAATGGGGGGCTACACCTTC. This chain connects TRBV28 to TRBJ1-2; no reliable D call. V lost 3 bases to trimming and J lost 8 bases, with 10 bases between them. Germline V gene sequence: CDR1 MDHEN, CDR2 SYDVKM. This CDR3 has 12 amino acids.

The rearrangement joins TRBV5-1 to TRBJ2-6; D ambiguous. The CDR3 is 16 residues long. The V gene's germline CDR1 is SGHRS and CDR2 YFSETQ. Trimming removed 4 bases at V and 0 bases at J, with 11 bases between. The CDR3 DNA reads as TGCGCCAGCAGCCAGGACCCTAGCTCTGGGGCCAACGTCCTGACTTTC. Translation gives CASSQDPSSGANVLTF.

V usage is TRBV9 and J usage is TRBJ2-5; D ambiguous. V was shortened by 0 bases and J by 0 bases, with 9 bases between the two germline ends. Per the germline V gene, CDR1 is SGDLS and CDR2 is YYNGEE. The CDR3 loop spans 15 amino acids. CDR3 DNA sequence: TGTGCCAGCAGCGTAGCGGTAGACTACCAAGAGACCCAGTACTTC. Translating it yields CASSVAVDYQETQYF.

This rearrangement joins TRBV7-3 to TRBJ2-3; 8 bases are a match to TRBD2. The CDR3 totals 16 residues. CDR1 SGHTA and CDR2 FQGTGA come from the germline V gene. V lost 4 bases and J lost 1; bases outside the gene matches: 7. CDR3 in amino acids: CASSSGRGAGTDTQYF. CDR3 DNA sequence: TGTGCCAGCAGCTCCGGGAGGGGGGCGGGCACAGATACGCAGTATTTT.

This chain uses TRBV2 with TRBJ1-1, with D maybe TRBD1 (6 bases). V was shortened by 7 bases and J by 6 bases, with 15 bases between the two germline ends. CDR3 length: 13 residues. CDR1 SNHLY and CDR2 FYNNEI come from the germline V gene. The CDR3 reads CASNLGGPAEAFF. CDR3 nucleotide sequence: TGTGCCAGCAACCTCGGGGGGCCAGCTGAAGCTTTCTTT.

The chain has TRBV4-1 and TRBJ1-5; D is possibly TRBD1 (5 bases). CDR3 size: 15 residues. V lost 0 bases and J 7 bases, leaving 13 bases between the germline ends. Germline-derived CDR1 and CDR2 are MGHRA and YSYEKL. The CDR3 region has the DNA TGCGCCAGCAGCCAAGATCGGGCAGGGTCCCAGCCCCAGCATTTT. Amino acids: CASSQDRAGSQPQHF.

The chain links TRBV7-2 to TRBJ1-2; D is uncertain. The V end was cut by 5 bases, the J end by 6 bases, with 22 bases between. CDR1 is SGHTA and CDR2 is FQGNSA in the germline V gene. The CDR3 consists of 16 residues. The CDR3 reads CASSVNRLTGTDGYTF. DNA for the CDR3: TGTGCCAGCAGCGTTAATCGTCTCACGGGAACGGATGGCTACACCTTC.

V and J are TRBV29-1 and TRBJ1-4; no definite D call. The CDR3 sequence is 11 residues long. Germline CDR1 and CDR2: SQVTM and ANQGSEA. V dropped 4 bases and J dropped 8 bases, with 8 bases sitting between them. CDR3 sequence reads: CSVVVWEKLFF. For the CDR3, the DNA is TGCAGCGTTGTTGTATGGGAAAAACTGTTTTTT.

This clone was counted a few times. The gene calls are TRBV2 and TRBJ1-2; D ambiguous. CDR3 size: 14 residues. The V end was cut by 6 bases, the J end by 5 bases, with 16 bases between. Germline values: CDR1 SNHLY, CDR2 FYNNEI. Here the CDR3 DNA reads TGTGCCAGCAGGGGCGGGAGCGGGTCATATGGCTACACCTTC. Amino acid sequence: CASRGGSGSYGYTF.

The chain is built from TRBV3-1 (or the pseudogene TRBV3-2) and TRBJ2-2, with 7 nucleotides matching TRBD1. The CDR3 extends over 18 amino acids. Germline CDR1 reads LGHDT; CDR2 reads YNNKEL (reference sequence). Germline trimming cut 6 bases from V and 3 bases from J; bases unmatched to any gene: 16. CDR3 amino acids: CASRARDRARSHTGELFF. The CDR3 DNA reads TGTGCCAGCAGGGCCCGGGACAGAGCTCGTTCGCACACCGGGGAGCTGTTTTTT.

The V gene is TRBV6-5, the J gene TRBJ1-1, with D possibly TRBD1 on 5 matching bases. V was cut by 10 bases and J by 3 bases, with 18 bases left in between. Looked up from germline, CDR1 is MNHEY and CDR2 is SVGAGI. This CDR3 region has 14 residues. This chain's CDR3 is CATLTGGLDTEAFF. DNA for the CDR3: TGTGCCACCCTGACTGGGGGACTGGACACTGAAGCTTTCTTT.

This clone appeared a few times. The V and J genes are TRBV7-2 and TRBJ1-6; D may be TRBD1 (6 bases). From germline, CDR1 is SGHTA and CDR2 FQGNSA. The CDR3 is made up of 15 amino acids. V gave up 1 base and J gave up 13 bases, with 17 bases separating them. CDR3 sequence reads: CASSLGVPNQGPLHF. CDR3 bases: TGTGCCAGCAGCTTAGGGGTCCCCAACCAGGGGCCCCTCCACTTT. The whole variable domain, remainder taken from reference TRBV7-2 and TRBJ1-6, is GAGVSQSPSNKVTEKGKDVELRCDPISGHTALYWYRQSLGQGLEFLIYFQGNSAPDKSGLPSDRFSAERTGGSVSTLTIQRTQQEDSAVYLCASSLGVPNQGPLHFGNGTRLTVT.

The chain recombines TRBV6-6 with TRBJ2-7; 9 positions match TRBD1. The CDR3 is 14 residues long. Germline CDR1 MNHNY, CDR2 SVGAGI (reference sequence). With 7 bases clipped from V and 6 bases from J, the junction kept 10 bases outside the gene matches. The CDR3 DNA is TGTGCCAGCATTCGACCGGGACAGGGTCGCGAGCAGTACTTC. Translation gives CASIRPGQGREQYF.

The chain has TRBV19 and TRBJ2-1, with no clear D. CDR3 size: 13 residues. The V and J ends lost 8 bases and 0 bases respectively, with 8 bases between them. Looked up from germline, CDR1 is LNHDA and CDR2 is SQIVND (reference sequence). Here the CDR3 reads CASGQSSYNEQFF. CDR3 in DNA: TGTGCCAGTGGGCAAAGCTCCTACAATGAGCAGTTCTTC.

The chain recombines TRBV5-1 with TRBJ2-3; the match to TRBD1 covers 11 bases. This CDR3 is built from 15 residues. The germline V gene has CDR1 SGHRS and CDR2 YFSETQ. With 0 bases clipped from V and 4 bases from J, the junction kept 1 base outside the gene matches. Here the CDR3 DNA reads TGCGCCAGCAGCTTGGGGACAGGGGGCGCAGATACGCAGTATTTT. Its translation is CASSLGTGGADTQYF.

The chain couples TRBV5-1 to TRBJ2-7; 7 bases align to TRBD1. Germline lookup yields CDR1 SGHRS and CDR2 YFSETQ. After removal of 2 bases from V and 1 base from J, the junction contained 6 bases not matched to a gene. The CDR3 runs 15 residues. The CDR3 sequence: CASSLGTEPSYEQYF. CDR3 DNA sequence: TGCGCCAGCAGCTTAGGGACAGAGCCGTCCTACGAGCAGTACTTC.

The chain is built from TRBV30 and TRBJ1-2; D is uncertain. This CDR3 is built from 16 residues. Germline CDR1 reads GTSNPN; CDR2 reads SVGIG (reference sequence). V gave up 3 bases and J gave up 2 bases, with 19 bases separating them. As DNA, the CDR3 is TGTGCCTGGAGCGGGAGGGAAGGGTCTCGAAACTATGGCTACACCTTC. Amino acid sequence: CAWSGREGSRNYGYTF.

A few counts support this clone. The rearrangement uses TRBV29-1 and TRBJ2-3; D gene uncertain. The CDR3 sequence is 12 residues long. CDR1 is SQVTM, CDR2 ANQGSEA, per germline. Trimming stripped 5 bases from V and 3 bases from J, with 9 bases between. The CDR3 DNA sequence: TGCAGCGTTTTGGACGGGACAGATACGCAGTATTTT. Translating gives CSVLDGTDTQYF.

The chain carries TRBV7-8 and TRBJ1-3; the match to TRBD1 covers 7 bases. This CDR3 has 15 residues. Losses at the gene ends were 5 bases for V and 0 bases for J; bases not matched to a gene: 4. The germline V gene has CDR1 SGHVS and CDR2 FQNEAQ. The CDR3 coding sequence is TGTGCCAGCAGCGCCGGGACAGCCTCTGGAAACACCATATATTTT. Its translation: CASSAGTASGNTIYF.

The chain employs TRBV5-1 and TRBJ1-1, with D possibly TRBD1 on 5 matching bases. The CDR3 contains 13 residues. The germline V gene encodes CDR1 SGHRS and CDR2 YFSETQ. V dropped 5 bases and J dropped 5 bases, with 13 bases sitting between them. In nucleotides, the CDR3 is TGCGCCAGCAGAAGGGACGCAAGGACTGAAGCTTTCTTT. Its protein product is CASRRDARTEAFF.

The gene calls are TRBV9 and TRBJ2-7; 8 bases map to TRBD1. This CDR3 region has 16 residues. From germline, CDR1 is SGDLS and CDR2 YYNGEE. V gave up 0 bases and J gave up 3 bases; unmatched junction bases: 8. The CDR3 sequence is CASSVDPGQGGYEQYF. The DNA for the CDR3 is TGTGCCAGCAGCGTAGATCCCGGACAGGGTGGCTACGAGCAGTACTTC.

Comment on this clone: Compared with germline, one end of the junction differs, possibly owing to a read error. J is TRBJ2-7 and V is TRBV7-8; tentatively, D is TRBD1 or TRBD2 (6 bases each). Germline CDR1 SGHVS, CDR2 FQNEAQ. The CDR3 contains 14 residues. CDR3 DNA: TGTGCCAGCAGTTTAGGAGGGGGGAGGCACGAGCAGTACTTC. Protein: CASSLGGGRHEQYF.

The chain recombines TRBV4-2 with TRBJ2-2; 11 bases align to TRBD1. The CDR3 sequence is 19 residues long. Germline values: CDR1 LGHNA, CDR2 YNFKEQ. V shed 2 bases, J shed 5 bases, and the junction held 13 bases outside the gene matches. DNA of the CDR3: TGTGCCAGCAGCCAAAGACTCCGGGACAGGGGGGAGAAGACCGGGGAGCTGTTTTTT. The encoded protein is CASSQRLRDRGEKTGELFF.